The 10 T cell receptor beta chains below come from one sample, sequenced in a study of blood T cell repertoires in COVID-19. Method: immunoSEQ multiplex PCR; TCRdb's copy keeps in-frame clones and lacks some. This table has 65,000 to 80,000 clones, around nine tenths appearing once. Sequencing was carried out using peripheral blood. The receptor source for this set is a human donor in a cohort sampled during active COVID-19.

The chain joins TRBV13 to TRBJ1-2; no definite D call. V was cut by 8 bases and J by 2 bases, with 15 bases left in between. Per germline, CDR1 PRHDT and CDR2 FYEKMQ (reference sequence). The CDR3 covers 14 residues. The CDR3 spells CASEAGRRNYGYTF. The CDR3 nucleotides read TGTGCCAGCGAAGCCGGCAGGAGGAACTATGGCTACACCTTC.

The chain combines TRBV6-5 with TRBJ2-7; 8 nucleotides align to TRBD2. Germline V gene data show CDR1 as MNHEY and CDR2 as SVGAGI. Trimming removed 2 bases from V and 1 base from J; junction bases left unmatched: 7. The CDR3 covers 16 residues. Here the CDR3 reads CASSYQSSGPSYEQYF. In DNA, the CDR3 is TGTGCCAGCAGTTACCAGTCTAGCGGGCCATCCTACGAGCAGTACTTC.

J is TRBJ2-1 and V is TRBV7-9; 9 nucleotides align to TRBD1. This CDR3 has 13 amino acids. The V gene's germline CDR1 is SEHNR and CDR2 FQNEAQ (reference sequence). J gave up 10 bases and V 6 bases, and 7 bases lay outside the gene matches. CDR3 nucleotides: TGTGCCAGCAGACATGACAGGGGGGACGAGCAGTTCTTC. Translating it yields CASRHDRGDEQFF.

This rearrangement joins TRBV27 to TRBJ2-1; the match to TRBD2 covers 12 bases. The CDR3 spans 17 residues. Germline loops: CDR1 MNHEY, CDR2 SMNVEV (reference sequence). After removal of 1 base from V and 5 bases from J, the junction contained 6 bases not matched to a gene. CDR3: CASSLLTTSGSDNEQFF. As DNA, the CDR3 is TGTGCCAGCAGTTTATTGACGACTAGCGGGAGCGACAATGAGCAGTTCTTC.

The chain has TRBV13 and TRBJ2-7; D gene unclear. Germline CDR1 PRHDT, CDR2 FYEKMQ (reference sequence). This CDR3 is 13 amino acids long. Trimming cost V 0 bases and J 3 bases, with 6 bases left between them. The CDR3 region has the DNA TGTGCCAGCAGCTTAGGGGGCTTCTACGAGCAGTACTTC. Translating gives CASSLGGFYEQYF.

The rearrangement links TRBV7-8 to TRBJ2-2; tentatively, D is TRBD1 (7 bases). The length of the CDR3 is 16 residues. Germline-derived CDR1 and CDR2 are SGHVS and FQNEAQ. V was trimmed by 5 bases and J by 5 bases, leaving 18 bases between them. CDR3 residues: CASSNKKGAGTGELFF. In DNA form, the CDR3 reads TGTGCCAGCAGCAACAAAAAGGGGGCGGGGACCGGGGAGCTGTTTTTT.

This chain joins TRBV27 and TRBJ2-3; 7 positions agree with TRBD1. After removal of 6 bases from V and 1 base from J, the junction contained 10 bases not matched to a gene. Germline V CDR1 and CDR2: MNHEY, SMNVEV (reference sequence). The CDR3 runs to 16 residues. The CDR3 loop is CASRWRQGYRTDTQYF. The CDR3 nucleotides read TGTGCCAGCAGATGGCGACAGGGATATCGCACAGATACGCAGTATTTT.

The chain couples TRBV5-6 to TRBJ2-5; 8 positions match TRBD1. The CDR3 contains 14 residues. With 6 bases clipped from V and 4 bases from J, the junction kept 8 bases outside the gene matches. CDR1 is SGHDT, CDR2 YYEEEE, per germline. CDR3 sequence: CASNPQGARETQYF. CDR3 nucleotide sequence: TGTGCCAGCAACCCGCAGGGGGCGAGAGAGACCCAGTACTTC.

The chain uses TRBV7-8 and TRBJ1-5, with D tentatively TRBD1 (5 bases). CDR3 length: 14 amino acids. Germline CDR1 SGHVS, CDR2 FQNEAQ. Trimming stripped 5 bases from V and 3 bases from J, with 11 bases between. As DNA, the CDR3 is TGTGCCAGCAGCGCGGGACGGTCCAATCAGCCCCAGCATTTT. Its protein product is CASSAGRSNQPQHF.

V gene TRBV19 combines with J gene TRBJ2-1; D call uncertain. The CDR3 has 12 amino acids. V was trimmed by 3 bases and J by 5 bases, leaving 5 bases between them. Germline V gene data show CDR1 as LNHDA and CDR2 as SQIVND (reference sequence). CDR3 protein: CASSMQDNEQFF. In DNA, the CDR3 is TGTGCCAGTAGTATGCAGGACAATGAGCAGTTCTTC.